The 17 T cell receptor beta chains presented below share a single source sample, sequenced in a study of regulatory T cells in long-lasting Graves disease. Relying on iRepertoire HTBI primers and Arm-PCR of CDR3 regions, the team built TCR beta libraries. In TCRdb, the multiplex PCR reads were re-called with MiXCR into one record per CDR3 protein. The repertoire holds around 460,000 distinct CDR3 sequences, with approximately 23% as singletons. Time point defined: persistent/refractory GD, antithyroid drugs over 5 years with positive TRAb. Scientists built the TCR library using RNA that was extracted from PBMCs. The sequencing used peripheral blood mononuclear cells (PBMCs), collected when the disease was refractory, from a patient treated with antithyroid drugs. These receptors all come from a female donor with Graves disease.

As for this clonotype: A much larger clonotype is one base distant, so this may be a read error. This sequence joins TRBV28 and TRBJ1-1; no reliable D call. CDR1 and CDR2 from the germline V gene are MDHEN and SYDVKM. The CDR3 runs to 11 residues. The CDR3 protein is CVSMHGSEAFF. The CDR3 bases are TGTGTCAGCATGCATGGTTCTGAAGCTTTCTTT.

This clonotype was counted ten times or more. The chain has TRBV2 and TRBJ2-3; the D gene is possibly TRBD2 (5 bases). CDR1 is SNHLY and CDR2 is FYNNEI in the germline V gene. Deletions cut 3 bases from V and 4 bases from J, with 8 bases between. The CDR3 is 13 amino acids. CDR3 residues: CASSENGADTQYF. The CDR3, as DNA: TGTGCCAGCAGTGAGAACGGGGCAGATACGCAGTATTTT.

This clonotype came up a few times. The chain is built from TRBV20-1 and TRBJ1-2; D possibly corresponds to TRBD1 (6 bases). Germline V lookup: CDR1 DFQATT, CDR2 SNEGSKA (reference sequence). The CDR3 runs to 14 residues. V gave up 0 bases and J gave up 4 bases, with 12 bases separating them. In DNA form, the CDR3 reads TGCAGTGCTAGAGATGCAGGGGCACCCTATGGCTACACCTTC. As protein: CSARDAGAPYGYTF.

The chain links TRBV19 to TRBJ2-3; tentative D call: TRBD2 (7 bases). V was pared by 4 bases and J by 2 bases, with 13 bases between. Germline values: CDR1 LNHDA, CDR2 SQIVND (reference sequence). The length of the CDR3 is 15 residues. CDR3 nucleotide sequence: TGTGCCAGTAGTAACCGGGGGGCCTACACAGATACGCAGTATTTT. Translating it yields CASSNRGAYTDTQYF.

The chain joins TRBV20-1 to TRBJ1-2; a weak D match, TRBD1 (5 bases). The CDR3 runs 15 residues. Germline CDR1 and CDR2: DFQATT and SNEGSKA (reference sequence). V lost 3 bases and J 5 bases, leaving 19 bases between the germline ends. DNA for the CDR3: TGCAGTGCTAGGGGGACGATGGGGTCCTTATATGGCTACACCTTC. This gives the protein CSARGTMGSLYGYTF.

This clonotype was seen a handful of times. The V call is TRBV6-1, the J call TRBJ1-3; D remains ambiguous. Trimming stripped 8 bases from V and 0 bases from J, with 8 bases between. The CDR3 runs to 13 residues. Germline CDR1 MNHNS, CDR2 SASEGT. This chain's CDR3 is CASFQASGNTIYF. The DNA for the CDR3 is TGTGCCAGCTTCCAAGCCTCTGGAAACACCATATATTTT.

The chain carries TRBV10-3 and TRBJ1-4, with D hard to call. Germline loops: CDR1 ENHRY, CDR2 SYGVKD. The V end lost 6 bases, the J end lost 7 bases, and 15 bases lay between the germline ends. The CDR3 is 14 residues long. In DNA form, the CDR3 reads TGTGCCATCAGCCCGGGCCACGGAGGTGAAAAACTGTTTTTT. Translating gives CAISPGHGGEKLFF.

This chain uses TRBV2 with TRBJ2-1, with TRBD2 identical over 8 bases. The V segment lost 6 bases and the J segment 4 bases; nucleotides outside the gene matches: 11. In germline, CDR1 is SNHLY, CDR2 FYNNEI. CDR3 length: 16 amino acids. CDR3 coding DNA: TGTGCCAGCAGGGCCAGTTATAGCGGGGTATACAATGAGCAGTTCTTC. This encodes CASRASYSGVYNEQFF.

The chain's CDR3 is CASGGGGGRRYNEQFF. The CDR3 DNA sequence: TGTGCCAGCGGGGGTGGTGGCGGGAGACGTTACAATGAGCAGTTCTTC. The rearrangement uses TRBV28 and TRBJ2-1; 7 bases are a match to TRBD2. Germline V gene lookup returns CDR1 MDHEN and CDR2 SYDVKM. This CDR3 is 16 amino acids long. V dropped 8 bases and J dropped 4; count of bases not matched to a gene: 14.

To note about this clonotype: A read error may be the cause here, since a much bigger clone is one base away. CDR3 coding DNA: TGCAGTGTTAGAGAGGGGTGGGGAGTTGGTTCACCCCTCCACTTT. Translation: CSVREGWGVGSPLHF. J is TRBJ1-6 and V is TRBV20-1, with D tentatively TRBD1 (5 bases). Germline CDR1 and CDR2: DFQATT and SNEGSKA (reference sequence). The CDR3 has 15 residues.

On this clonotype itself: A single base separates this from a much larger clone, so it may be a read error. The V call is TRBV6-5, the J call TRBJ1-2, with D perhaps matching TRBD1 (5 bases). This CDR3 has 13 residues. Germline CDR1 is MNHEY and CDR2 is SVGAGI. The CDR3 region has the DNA TGTGCCAGCAGTTACGGGGGTGGCTATGGCTGCACCTTC. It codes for CASSYGGGYGCTF.

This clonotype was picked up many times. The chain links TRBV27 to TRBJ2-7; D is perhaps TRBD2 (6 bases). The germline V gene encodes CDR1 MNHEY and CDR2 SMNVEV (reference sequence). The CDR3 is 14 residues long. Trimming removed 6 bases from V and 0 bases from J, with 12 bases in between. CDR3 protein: CASSSIGGSYEQYF. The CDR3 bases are TGTGCCAGCAGCTCTATCGGGGGCTCCTACGAGCAGTACTTC.

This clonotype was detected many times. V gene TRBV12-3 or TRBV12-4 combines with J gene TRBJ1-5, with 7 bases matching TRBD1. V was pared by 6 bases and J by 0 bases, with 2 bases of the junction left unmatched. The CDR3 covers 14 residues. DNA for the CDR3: TGTGCCAGCAGCCAGGGGGTTAGCAATCAGCCCCAGCATTTT. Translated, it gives CASSQGVSNQPQHF.

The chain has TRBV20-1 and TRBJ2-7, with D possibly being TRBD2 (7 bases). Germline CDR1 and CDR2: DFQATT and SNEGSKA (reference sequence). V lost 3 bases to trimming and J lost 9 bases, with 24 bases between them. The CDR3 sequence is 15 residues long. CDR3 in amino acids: CSASSGGAGASAQYF. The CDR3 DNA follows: TGCAGTGCTAGTTCGGGGGGCGCCGGGGCTAGCGCGCAGTACTTC.

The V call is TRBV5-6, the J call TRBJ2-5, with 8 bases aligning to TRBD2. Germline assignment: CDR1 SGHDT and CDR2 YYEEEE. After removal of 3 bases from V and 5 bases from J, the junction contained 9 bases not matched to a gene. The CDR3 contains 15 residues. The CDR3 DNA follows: TGTGCCAGCAGCTCCACCGGGGGGGCATGGGAGACCCAGTACTTC. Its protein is CASSSTGGAWETQYF.

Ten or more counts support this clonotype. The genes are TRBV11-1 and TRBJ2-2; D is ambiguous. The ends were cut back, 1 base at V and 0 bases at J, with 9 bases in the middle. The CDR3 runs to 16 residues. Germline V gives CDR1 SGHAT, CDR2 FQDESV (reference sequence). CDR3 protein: CASSLVAETNTGELFF. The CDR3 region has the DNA TGTGCCAGCAGCTTAGTCGCAGAAACGAACACCGGGGAGCTGTTTTTT.

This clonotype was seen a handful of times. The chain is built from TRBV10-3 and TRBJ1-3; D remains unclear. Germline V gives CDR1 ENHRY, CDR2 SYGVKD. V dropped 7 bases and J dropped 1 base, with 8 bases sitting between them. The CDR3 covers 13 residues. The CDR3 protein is CAITGRSGNTIYF. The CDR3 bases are TGTGCCATCACCGGAAGATCTGGAAACACCATATATTTT.